These 21 T cell receptor beta chains were sequenced from one sample in a study of T-cell reconstitution after alpha-beta-depleted transplantation in children. Preparation of the TCRbeta library was carried out with unique molecular identifiers. Each CDR3 protein is one row after TCRdb ran MiXCR on the PCR reads. Among roughly 200,000 distinct CDR3 sequences, roughly a tenth were seen once, and the ten largest hold roughly 27%. The material sequenced was PBMCs, taken before TCRalphabeta/CD19-depleted stem cell transplant. These receptors were collected from a child under two years old with acute myeloid leukemia, due to receive a stem cell transplant.

This clonotype was recorded many times. This chain joins TRBV12-3 or TRBV12-4 and TRBJ2-5, with D hard to call. The V gene lost 1 base and the J gene lost 1 base, with 4 bases spanning the gap. The CDR3 consists of 13 residues. The CDR3 DNA reads TGTGCCAGCAGTTTAGATGGCCAAGAGACCCAGTACTTC. Its translation: CASSLDGQETQYF.

At least ten counts were recorded for this clonotype. The chain has TRBV27 and TRBJ2-2, with D perhaps TRBD2 (6 bases). Per the germline V gene, CDR1 is MNHEY and CDR2 is SMNVEV (reference sequence). Trimming cost V 2 bases and J 5 bases, with 9 bases left between them. The CDR3 is 14 residues long. The CDR3: CASSLIGLTGELFF. The CDR3 nucleotides read TGTGCCAGCAGTTTAATTGGACTAACCGGGGAGCTGTTTTTT.

In this sample, this clonotype turned up many times. This rearrangement joins TRBV20-1 to TRBJ1-1; D unresolved. This CDR3 is built from 13 residues. The V gene lost 1 base and the J gene lost 2 bases, with 8 bases spanning the gap. Germline assignment: CDR1 DFQATT and CDR2 SNEGSKA (reference sequence). In DNA, the CDR3 is TGCAGTGCTAGAGGGTCAGCCAACACTGAAGCTTTCTTT. Its protein product is CSARGSANTEAFF.

This clonotype came up many times. V is TRBV10-3 and J is TRBJ2-2, with 9 bases fitting TRBD1. V lost 11 bases and J lost 4; bases outside the gene matches: 8. The V gene's germline CDR1 is ENHRY and CDR2 SYGVKD. The CDR3 extends over 14 amino acids. The CDR3 DNA follows: TGTGCCTCCCCCGGGACAGGGATCACCGGGGAGCTGTTTTTT. Translating gives CASPGTGITGELFF.

This clonotype was recorded many times. V gene TRBV19 combines with J gene TRBJ1-1; 10 bases align to TRBD1. CDR3 length equals 16 residues. Germline V CDR1 and CDR2: LNHDA, SQIVND (reference sequence). The J segment lost 0 bases and the V segment lost 8 bases, leaving 9 bases of the junction unmatched. The CDR3 spells CASEDRGDTVNTEAFF. CDR3 DNA: TGTGCCAGTGAGGACAGGGGGGATACCGTGAACACTGAAGCTTTCTTT.

This clonotype was detected ten times or more. This CDR3 is CSVEDQGETQYF. CDR3 bases: TGCAGCGTTGAAGATCAGGGGGAGACCCAGTACTTC. This chain joins TRBV29-1 and TRBJ2-5; D is perhaps TRBD1 (6 bases). The germline V gene encodes CDR1 SQVTM and CDR2 ANQGSEA. V lost 0 bases and J 5 bases, leaving 7 bases between the germline ends. This CDR3 has 12 residues. The complete variable domain, with remaining parts taken from reference TRBV29-1 and TRBJ2-5, reads SAVISQKPSRDICQRGTSLTIQCQVDSQVTMMFWYRQQPGQSLTLIATANQGSEATYESGFVIDKFPISRPNLTFSTLTVSNMSPEDSSIYLCSVEDQGETQYFGPGTRLLVL.

This clonotype was counted only a few times. The rearrangement links TRBV11-2 to TRBJ2-2, with D hard to call. There are 13 residues in the CDR3. V lost 2 bases and J 7 bases, leaving 8 bases between the germline ends. Per the germline V gene, CDR1 is SGHAT and CDR2 is FQNNGV. DNA for the CDR3: TGTGCCAGCAGCTTAAGGGTCGGCGGGGAGCTGTTTTTT. This codes for CASSLRVGGELFF.

This clonotype was detected ten times or more. CDR3 nucleotide sequence: TGTGCCAGCAGTGAACAGACCGCCGGGGGCTACACCTTC. It encodes CASSEQTAGGYTF. The chain has TRBV6-1 and TRBJ1-2; D not resolved. This CDR3 comprises 13 residues. V lost 2 bases and J 8 bases, leaving 12 bases between the germline ends. CDR1 MNHNS and CDR2 SASEGT come from the germline V gene.

This clonotype was seen more than once but under ten times. The chain joins TRBV24-1 to TRBJ1-2; D ambiguous. In germline, CDR1 is KGHDR, CDR2 SFDVKD. Trimming shortened V by 7 bases and J by 7 bases, and 18 bases separated the two germline ends. CDR3 length: 14 residues. As DNA, the CDR3 is TGTGCCACCAGCGGCAGTACCGGGTGGGGTGGCTACACCTTC. Its translation: CATSGSTGWGGYTF.

This clonotype was observed at least ten times. The CDR3 DNA follows: TGCGCCAGCAGGGCCTCAGAACTCGGCACAGATACGCAGTATTTT. Its protein is CASRASELGTDTQYF. The rearrangement links TRBV4-1 to TRBJ2-3, with D unclear. V was clipped by 6 bases and J by 1 base, with 14 bases between them. The CDR3 sequence is 15 residues long. Germline V lookup: CDR1 MGHRA, CDR2 YSYEKL.

This clonotype was recorded at least ten times. CDR3 sequence: CASSLQGFGTEAFF. In nucleotides, the CDR3 is TGCGCCAGCAGCTTACAGGGATTCGGGACTGAAGCTTTCTTT. This chain links TRBV5-1 with TRBJ1-1, with D possibly TRBD1 on 6 matching bases. V was pared by 2 bases and J by 5 bases, with 13 bases between. The CDR3 runs 14 residues. Germline V gives CDR1 SGHRS, CDR2 YFSETQ.

This clonotype was counted at least ten times. V gene TRBV7-9 combines with J gene TRBJ2-5, with unresolved D. The CDR3 loop spans 12 amino acids. Germline CDR1 and CDR2: SEHNR and FQNEAQ (reference sequence). Trimming left V 4 bases short and J 2 bases short, with 5 bases between. CDR3 region: CASSSLQETQYF. CDR3 nucleotides: TGTGCCAGCAGCTCCTTACAAGAGACCCAGTACTTC.

This clonotype was recorded at least ten times. The chain is built from TRBV7-9 and TRBJ2-5, with 8 bases aligning to TRBD1. The CDR3 is 15 amino acids. Trimming at V came to 5 bases and at J to 5 bases, leaving 10 bases not matched to a gene. CDR1 SEHNR and CDR2 FQNEAQ come from the germline V gene (reference sequence). CDR3 amino acids: CASSRAGGVRETQYF. The CDR3 DNA follows: TGTGCCAGCAGCAGAGCAGGGGGCGTGCGGGAGACCCAGTACTTC.

This clonotype appeared many times. The gene calls are TRBV14 and TRBJ2-1, with 13 bases identical to TRBD2. The CDR3 consists of 14 residues. Germline loops: CDR1 SGHDN, CDR2 FVKESK. The J segment lost 7 bases and the V segment lost 8 bases, leaving 5 bases of the junction unmatched. The CDR3 loop reads CASGGTSGENEQFF. CDR3 bases: TGTGCCAGCGGCGGGACTAGCGGGGAGAATGAGCAGTTCTTC.

This clonotype was seen many times. The CDR3 spells CASSLSGGDQPQHF. CDR3 nucleotide sequence: TGTGCCAGCAGTTTATCAGGGGGCGATCAGCCCCAGCATTTT. The chain employs TRBV12-3 or TRBV12-4 and TRBJ1-5, with 8 positions matching TRBD1. The CDR3 runs 14 residues. After removal of 2 bases from V and 5 bases from J, the junction contained 2 bases not matched to a gene.

This clonotype appeared many times. This chain links TRBV7-3 with TRBJ1-6; D might be TRBD1 (6 bases). Germline V CDR1 and CDR2: SGHTA, FQGTGA. V shed 4 bases and J shed 3 bases, with 10 bases lying between them. The CDR3 totals 15 residues. CDR3 amino acids: CASSSGTYYNSPLHF. CDR3 bases: TGTGCCAGCAGCTCGGGGACATACTATAATTCACCCCTCCACTTT. The whole variable domain, filled in from reference TRBV7-3 and TRBJ1-6, reads GAGVSQTPSNKVTEKGKYVELRCDPISGHTALYWYRQSLGQGPEFLIYFQGTGAADDSGLPNDRFFAVRPEGSVSTLKIQRTERGDSAVYLCASSSGTYYNSPLHFGNGTRLTVT.

The table lists this clonotype with many counts. This chain connects TRBV20-1 to TRBJ1-5; D is unresolved. Germline values: CDR1 DFQATT, CDR2 SNEGSKA (reference sequence). This CDR3 region has 14 residues. With 6 bases removed from V and 5 bases from J, the gap between germline ends came to 17 bases. In DNA, the CDR3 is TGCAGTGCCCACACCGGGGTACGGGATCAGCCCCAGCATTTT. Encoded protein: CSAHTGVRDQPQHF.

The table lists this clonotype with a few counts. The chain joins TRBV6-5 to TRBJ2-5; TRBD2 agrees at 12 bases. The CDR3 has 15 residues. V trimming: 0 bases; J trimming: 4 bases; junction bases outside the gene matches: 0. Germline V gene data show CDR1 as MNHEY and CDR2 as SVGAGI. CDR3: CASSYSTSGGETQYF. CDR3 nucleotide sequence: TGTGCCAGCAGTTACTCGACTAGCGGGGGAGAGACCCAGTACTTC.

This clonotype was detected ten times or more. This chain uses TRBV7-6 with TRBJ2-3; TRBD2 matches 8 bases. After removal of 1 base from V and 4 bases from J, the junction contained 4 bases not matched to a gene. The CDR3 has 15 amino acids. CDR1 is SGHVS, CDR2 FNYEAQ, per germline. The chain's CDR3 is CASSLEGTSADTQYF. In DNA form, the CDR3 reads TGTGCCAGCAGCTTAGAAGGGACTAGTGCAGATACGCAGTATTTT.

There are many counts of this clonotype. This rearrangement joins TRBV27 to TRBJ2-1, with 9 bases matching TRBD1. V lost 5 bases and J lost 5; bases outside the gene matches: 10. Germline V gene data show CDR1 as MNHEY and CDR2 as SMNVEV (reference sequence). This CDR3 is built from 16 residues. CDR3 bases: TGTGCCAGCAGTCCCCCCTGGACAGGGGTCAACAATGAGCAGTTCTTC. It translates to CASSPPWTGVNNEQFF.

This clonotype has more than one count but fewer than ten. V gene TRBV24-1 combines with J gene TRBJ1-1; 9 positions match TRBD1. The CDR3 consists of 14 residues. J lost 7 bases, V lost 1 base, and 3 bases had no gene match. The germline CDR1 and CDR2 sequences are KGHDR and SFDVKD. CDR3 amino acids: CATSDLQGAIEAFF. The CDR3 nucleotides are TGTGCCACCAGTGATTTACAGGGGGCGATTGAAGCTTTCTTT.